Below, 20 T cell receptor beta chains from the same sample are listed, as sequenced in a study of cytomegalovirus exposure and HLA in healthy donors. With 60 Vbeta and 13 Jbeta primers, the PCR was carried out. The assay was immunoSEQ multiplex PCR, and TCRdb's table has in-frame clones only and misses some. The sample lists around 36,000 clones; 86% were seen once. Source material: PBMCs. The receptors stem from a woman aged 35 to 49 in good health and CMV-seropositive.

V gene TRBV6-6 combines with J gene TRBJ1-2, with D unresolved. Germline CDR1 and CDR2: MNHNY and SVGAGI (reference sequence). The CDR3 runs 15 residues. V dropped 0 bases and J dropped 6 bases, with 14 bases sitting between them. The CDR3, as DNA: TGTGCCAGCAGTTACTCGATGCGGGGTGTCAATGGCTACACCTTC. Residues: CASSYSMRGVNGYTF.

The chain recombines TRBV4-2 with TRBJ2-4; TRBD1 matches at 8 bases. The CDR3 consists of 13 residues. Germline-derived CDR1 and CDR2 are LGHNA and YNFKEQ. V lost 5 bases to trimming and J lost 7 bases; unmatched junction nucleotides: 4. The CDR3 loop reads CASSTDRENIQYF. DNA for the CDR3: TGTGCCAGCAGCACGGACAGGGAGAACATTCAGTACTTC.

This chain joins TRBV27 and TRBJ1-4, with D possibly matching TRBD1 (6 bases). The V gene's germline CDR1 is MNHEY and CDR2 SMNVEV (reference sequence). Trimming stripped 5 bases from V and 8 bases from J, with 15 bases between. This CDR3 has 14 residues. The CDR3 sequence is CASSPPDRSEKLFF. The CDR3 bases are TGTGCCAGCAGTCCCCCGGACAGAAGCGAAAAACTGTTTTTT.

This chain links TRBV6-1 with TRBJ1-2; 7 nucleotides agree with TRBD1. This CDR3 region has 14 residues. The trim removed 2 bases at V and 3 bases at J, leaving 3 bases unmatched. Germline V gene lookup returns CDR1 MNHNS and CDR2 SASEGT. Here the CDR3 reads CASSEQGVDYGYTF. The DNA for the CDR3 is TGTGCCAGCAGTGAACAGGGGGTAGACTATGGCTACACCTTC.

This rearrangement joins TRBV10-2 to TRBJ2-7; possible D gene TRBD1, 5 bases. The length of the CDR3 is 16 residues. Trimming pared 5 bases from V and 5 bases from J, leaving 22 bases between. Germline loops: CDR1 WSHSY, CDR2 SAAADI. In nucleotides, the CDR3 is TGCGCCAGCAGTCAGGGCGTGGGCTATGTAACAAACGAGCAGTACTTC. Encoded protein: CASSQGVGYVTNEQYF.

This chain links TRBV7-2 with TRBJ2-1; tentatively, D is TRBD2 (6 bases). The CDR3 contains 15 residues. Germline V gives CDR1 SGHTA, CDR2 FQGNSA. The ends were cut back, 2 bases at V and 4 bases at J, with 12 bases in the middle. The CDR3 region is CASSLMGRGYNEQFF. The CDR3 bases are TGTGCCAGCAGCTTAATGGGTCGGGGGTACAATGAGCAGTTCTTC.

The chain recombines TRBV6-5 with TRBJ1-2; unclear D gene. The CDR3 sequence is 13 residues long. The germline V and J ends were trimmed by 10 bases and 3 bases, with 15 bases remaining between them. Germline loops: CDR1 MNHEY, CDR2 SVGAGI. The DNA of the CDR3 is TGTGCCACCGGGGATCGACGGGACTATGGCTACACCTTC. Translating gives CATGDRRDYGYTF.

The chain has TRBV7-2 and TRBJ2-3; 9 nucleotides agree with TRBD2. V shed 4 bases, J shed 0 bases, and the junction held 5 bases outside the gene matches. CDR1 is SGHTA, CDR2 FQGNSA, per germline. The CDR3 sequence is 16 residues long. The CDR3 sequence: CASSSIAGASTDTQYF. CDR3 DNA: TGTGCCAGCAGCTCCATAGCGGGGGCCAGCACAGATACGCAGTATTTT.

The chain couples TRBV7-9 to TRBJ1-2, with TRBD1 as a possible D gene (6 bases). This CDR3 is 15 amino acids long. Deletions cut 7 bases from V and 6 bases from J, with 21 bases between. Germline V gene lookup returns CDR1 SEHNR and CDR2 FQNEAQ (reference sequence). CDR3: CASTIRIGQRDGYTF. The CDR3 DNA reads TGTGCCAGCACCATACGGATAGGACAGAGGGATGGCTACACCTTC.

The rearrangement links TRBV9 to TRBJ1-4; 7 bases match TRBD1. Per germline, CDR1 SGDLS and CDR2 YYNGEE. J lost 2 bases, V lost 4 bases, and 5 bases had no gene match. The CDR3 spans 15 residues. The CDR3, as DNA: TGTGCCAGCAGCTTGACAGGGCGTACTAATGAAAAACTGTTTTTT. Translation gives CASSLTGRTNEKLFF.

This clone was observed a few times. The chain has TRBV6-6 and TRBJ2-3, with a tentative D call TRBD2 (6 bases). Germline loops: CDR1 MNHNY, CDR2 SVGAGI (reference sequence). The CDR3 length is 13 residues. Deletions cut 8 bases from V and 2 bases from J, with 11 bases between. CDR3 DNA: TGTGCCAGCGCCGGGACTTTCACAGATACGCAGTATTTT. This codes for CASAGTFTDTQYF.

This clone showed up just once. The chain uses TRBV27 and TRBJ1-1; no clear D gene. CDR3 length equals 13 residues. The V gene's germline CDR1 is MNHEY and CDR2 SMNVEV (reference sequence). V dropped 6 bases and J dropped 0 bases, with 8 bases sitting between them. The CDR3 sequence: CASSGVMNTEAFF. The CDR3 nucleotides are TGTGCCAGCAGCGGGGTAATGAACACTGAAGCTTTCTTT.

This clone appeared a single time. The chain uses TRBV9 and TRBJ2-3, with 7 bases lining up with TRBD2. The CDR3 consists of 12 residues. With 0 bases clipped from V and 11 bases from J, the junction kept 3 bases outside the gene matches. The germline V gene encodes CDR1 SGDLS and CDR2 YYNGEE. The CDR3 region is CASSVGEGEQYF. CDR3 in DNA: TGTGCCAGCAGCGTAGGGGAGGGTGAGCAGTATTTT.

V gene TRBV7-9 combines with J gene TRBJ2-7; 9 bases are shared with TRBD2. V was clipped by 11 bases and J by 3 bases; unmatched bases: 11. CDR1 is SEHNR, CDR2 FQNEAQ, per germline (reference sequence). The CDR3 has 14 amino acids. CDR3 nucleotide sequence: TGTGCCTGCCAATTCGCGGGGGGGTTCTACGAGCAGTACTTC. This sequence encodes CACQFAGGFYEQYF.

The chain carries TRBV28 and TRBJ1-1; D uncertain. This CDR3 is built from 13 residues. The V end lost 4 bases, the J end lost 3 bases, and 9 bases lay between the germline ends. CDR1 and CDR2 (germline): MDHEN, SYDVKM. The CDR3 sequence is CASSSVGYTEAFF. As DNA, the CDR3 is TGTGCCAGCAGTTCGGTCGGTTACACTGAAGCTTTCTTT.

The chain uses TRBV10-3 and TRBJ1-1; a possible D gene is TRBD1 (6 bases). The germline V and J ends were trimmed by 4 bases and 1 base, with 25 bases remaining between them. The CDR3 is 19 residues long. Looked up from germline, CDR1 is ENHRY and CDR2 is SYGVKD. Here the CDR3 reads CAISGRGGRPHFENTEAFF. The CDR3 nucleotides are TGTGCCATCAGTGGCCGCGGGGGGCGCCCCCATTTTGAGAACACTGAAGCTTTCTTT.

The table lists this clone with a count of one. The chain couples TRBV4-1 to TRBJ2-7, with 7 positions matching TRBD1. Losses at the gene ends were 0 bases for V and 1 base for J; bases not matched to a gene: 6. Germline-derived CDR1 and CDR2 are MGHRA and YSYEKL. There are 16 residues in the CDR3. The CDR3 sequence is CASSQDLTGLSYEQYF. CDR3 DNA: TGCGCCAGCAGCCAAGATCTGACAGGGTTATCCTACGAGCAGTACTTC.

The chain uses TRBV7-2 and TRBJ1-2; 9 bases match TRBD1. In germline, CDR1 is SGHTA, CDR2 FQGNSA. CDR3 length equals 13 residues. J was trimmed by 8 bases and V by 5 bases; bases with no gene match: 6. CDR3 coding DNA: TGTGCCAGCAGCACGCGACAGGGGGGAGGCTACACCTTC. Translating gives CASSTRQGGGYTF.

This sequence joins TRBV7-2 and TRBJ1-3; D perhaps matches TRBD1 (6 bases). V lost 5 bases to trimming and J lost 2 bases, with 13 bases between them. Germline CDR1 SGHTA, CDR2 FQGNSA. CDR3 length: 15 amino acids. The CDR3 sequence is CASSARRDTGNTIYF. CDR3 bases: TGTGCCAGCAGCGCCCGCCGGGACACTGGAAACACCATATATTTT.

The CDR3 loop reads CASTRTRPTDTQYF. The CDR3 coding sequence is TGTGCCAGCACCCGGACTAGGCCCACAGATACGCAGTATTTT. The chain uses TRBV13 and TRBJ2-3; 7 nucleotides line up with TRBD2. Germline trimming cut 7 bases from V and 2 bases from J; bases unmatched to any gene: 6. There are 14 residues in the CDR3. CDR1 PRHDT and CDR2 FYEKMQ come from the germline V gene (reference sequence).